The 27 T cell receptor beta chains below were found in one sample sequenced in a study of shared clonotypes between healthy human individuals (dated by TCRdb to the early 2020s). The library came from the immunoSEQ multiplex PCR assay. TCRdb's version of the immuneACCESS table is confined to in-frame rearrangements and falls short of the full clone set. An unresolved V gene accounts for under half of the shortfall where checked; the remainder is of unknown origin. The sample profile shows 1,100,000 or so clones; more than 75% of them were found once. The top ten hold around 0.47% of the sample. Sequencing was carried out using memory CD4+ T cells from PBMCs. This specimen's cell subset or site label, per the study, means: CD45RA-negative fraction. The receptors were sampled from a man aged 18 to 29 in good health. Some clones in this sample may be carry-over from other donors' samples.

Notes on this clone: At one boundary the junction diverges from the germline segment, which might be a read error. The chain has TRBV13 and TRBJ2-6; 7 positions agree with TRBD2. CDR3 length: 14 residues. Per germline, CDR1 PRHDT and CDR2 FYEKMQ (reference sequence). The CDR3 coding sequence is TGTGCCAGCAGCTTGGGAGGGTACGCCAACGTCCTGACCTTC. It encodes CASSLGGYANVLTF.

This clone was observed once. The J gene is TRBJ2-7, the V gene TRBV7-2; maybe TRBD2 (5 bases). V was cut by 4 bases and J by 6 bases, with 16 bases left in between. CDR3 length equals 14 residues. Germline CDR1 reads SGHTA; CDR2 reads FQGNSA. The CDR3 spells CASSSGGSLVEQYF. The CDR3 nucleotides read TGTGCCAGCAGCTCCGGAGGTTCTCTGGTCGAGCAGTACTTC.

The chain joins TRBV7-9 to TRBJ2-2, with TRBD2 identical over 14 bases. The CDR3 is made up of 19 amino acids. Germline CDR1 SEHNR, CDR2 FQNEAQ (reference sequence). V lost 2 bases and J lost 4; bases outside the gene matches: 9. CDR3 sequence (DNA): TGTGCCAGCAGCTTACGGGGGACTAGCGGGAGAGGTCGCACCGGGGAGCTGTTTTTT. Amino acid sequence: CASSLRGTSGRGRTGELFF.

This clone was found once. The genes are TRBV7-2 and TRBJ2-1; D remains ambiguous. Per the germline V gene, CDR1 is SGHTA and CDR2 is FQGNSA. The CDR3 is made up of 14 amino acids. The V and J ends lost 4 bases and 3 bases respectively, with 10 bases between them. The DNA of the CDR3 is TGTGCCAGCAGCTCCGAATCCTACTACAATGAGCAGTTCTTC. It specifies CASSSESYYNEQFF.

Here the CDR3 DNA reads TGTGCCAGCAGCCCCGGTTGGCTAGATCAAGAGACCCAGTACTTC. This sequence encodes CASSPGWLDQETQYF. V gene TRBV7-8 combines with J gene TRBJ2-5; D is unresolved. Germline assignment: CDR1 SGHVS and CDR2 FQNEAQ. CDR3 length: 15 residues. Trimming shortened V by 5 bases and J by 2 bases, and 15 bases separated the two germline ends.

The chain is built from TRBV2 and TRBJ2-1, with 8 bases fitting TRBD2. This CDR3 has 15 residues. CDR1 and CDR2 (germline): SNHLY, FYNNEI. The trim removed 1 base at V and 12 bases at J, leaving 11 bases unmatched. The CDR3 DNA reads TGTGCCAGCAGTGAAGAGGGAAGACTAGCGTACTCGCAGTTCTTC. Amino acid sequence: CASSEEGRLAYSQFF.

The chain couples TRBV13 to TRBJ2-7, with a possible D match to TRBD1 (6 bases). This CDR3 region has 14 residues. CDR1 PRHDT and CDR2 FYEKMQ come from the germline V gene (reference sequence). V shed 4 bases and J shed 5 bases, with 15 bases lying between them. The CDR3 spells CASSSQGLLDEQYF. The CDR3 coding sequence is TGTGCCAGCAGCTCCCAGGGGCTACTCGACGAGCAGTACTTC.

V and J are TRBV6-1 and TRBJ2-1; 8 bases align to TRBD2. Germline values: CDR1 MNHNS, CDR2 SASEGT. The CDR3 is 18 amino acids. After removal of 2 bases from V and 3 bases from J, the junction contained 12 bases not matched to a gene. The CDR3 sequence: CASSERGGGRHFYNEQFF. The CDR3 DNA sequence: TGTGCCAGCAGTGAACGGGGCGGCGGGAGGCACTTCTACAATGAGCAGTTCTTC.

The rearrangement links TRBV2 to TRBJ1-1; no clear D. Looked up from germline, CDR1 is SNHLY and CDR2 is FYNNEI. The CDR3 covers 13 residues. The V and J ends lost 3 bases and 4 bases respectively, with 9 bases between them. The CDR3 DNA sequence: TGTGCCAGCAGTGAGGTAGACACCACTGAAGCTTTCTTT. This sequence encodes CASSEVDTTEAFF.

CDR3 nucleotide sequence: TGTGCCAGCAGTGAACGGACGGTTGCCTACGAGCAGTACTTC. Its protein is CASSERTVAYEQYF. The chain uses TRBV25-1 and TRBJ2-7; D is unresolved. Trimming stripped 2 bases from V and 2 bases from J, with 10 bases between. The CDR3 covers 14 residues. Germline CDR1 and CDR2: MGHDK and SYGVNS.

A word on this clone: The sample has other DNA sequences that encode this CDR3 too. The V call is TRBV11-3, the J call TRBJ2-3; 7 bases line up with TRBD2. The CDR3 runs to 14 residues. Germline trimming cut 5 bases from V and 1 base from J; bases unmatched to any gene: 3. The V gene's germline CDR1 is SGHNT and CDR2 YENEEA. The CDR3 coding sequence is TGTGCCAGCAGCCGCGGGGGTGGCACAGATACGCAGTATTTT. Translated, it gives CASSRGGGTDTQYF. The full variable domain, rest sourced from reference TRBV11-3 and TRBJ2-3, is EAGVVQSPRYKIIEKKQPVAFWCNPISGHNTLYWYLQNLGQGPELLIRYENEEAVDDSQLPKDRFSAERLKGVDSTLKIQPAELGDSAVYLCASSRGGGTDTQYFGPGTRLTVL.

The chain uses TRBV5-1 and TRBJ2-2; D might be TRBD2 (6 bases). CDR1 SGHRS and CDR2 YFSETQ come from the germline V gene. The V gene lost 0 bases and the J gene lost 5 bases, with 14 bases spanning the gap. The CDR3 contains 16 residues. DNA of the CDR3: TGCGCCAGCAGCTTGGGTGGAGGGGTGTTTACCGGGGAGCTGTTTTTT. Translated: CASSLGGGVFTGELFF.

The rearrangement uses TRBV25-1 and TRBJ1-4; unclear D gene. Trimming removed 1 base at V and 8 bases at J, with 11 bases between. CDR3 length: 14 amino acids. Germline V gene lookup returns CDR1 MGHDK and CDR2 SYGVNS. For the CDR3, the DNA is TGTGCCAGCAGTGAATCTAGACCCTCGGAAAAACTGTTTTTT. Translation gives CASSESRPSEKLFF. Looking up the rest from reference TRBV25-1 and TRBJ1-4 gives the full variable domain: EADIYQTPRYLVIGTGKKITLECSQTMGHDKMYWYQQDPGMELHLIHYSYGVNSTEKGDLSSESTVSRIRTEHFPLTLESARPSHTSQYLCASSESRPSEKLFFGSGTQLSVL.

This clone appeared a few times. The chain uses TRBV7-2 and TRBJ2-7; D unclear. The CDR3 sequence is 13 residues long. Germline V gives CDR1 SGHTA, CDR2 FQGNSA. V was shortened by 5 bases and J by 2 bases, with 10 bases between the two germline ends. DNA for the CDR3: TGTGCCAGCAGCGTGGATGCGACCTACGAGCAGTACTTC. Translation: CASSVDATYEQYF. The full variable domain, with the rest looked up from reference TRBV7-2 and TRBJ2-7, is GAGVSQSPSNKVTEKGKDVELRCDPISGHTALYWYRQSLGQGLEFLIYFQGNSAPDKSGLPSDRFSAERTGGSVSTLTIQRTQQEDSAVYLCASSVDATYEQYFGPGTRLTVT.

The rearrangement uses TRBV6-5 and TRBJ2-7, with D tentatively TRBD1 or TRBD2 (5 bases each). Germline assignment: CDR1 MNHEY and CDR2 SVGAGI. The CDR3 length is 15 residues. Deletions cut 7 bases from V and 3 bases from J, with 19 bases between. CDR3 sequence reads: CASTKQPGPIYEQYF. The CDR3 nucleotides read TGTGCCAGCACCAAACAACCGGGACCGATCTACGAGCAGTACTTC.

As to this clone: Other DNA variants within this sample encode the same CDR3. The chain has TRBV7-2 and TRBJ2-5; 9 positions match TRBD1. The trim removed 1 base at V and 5 bases at J, leaving 5 bases unmatched. CDR3 length: 15 amino acids. Germline CDR1 reads SGHTA; CDR2 reads FQGNSA. DNA for the CDR3: TGTGCCAGCAGCTTAGTGGGACAGGGCGGGGAGACCCAGTACTTC. Translating gives CASSLVGQGGETQYF.

The chain recombines TRBV10-3 with TRBJ2-1; 7 bases are a match to TRBD2. The V and J ends lost 11 bases and 0 bases, in that order; junction bases with no gene match: 10. CDR3 size: 15 residues. Per germline, CDR1 ENHRY and CDR2 SYGVKD. The CDR3 region has the DNA TGTGCCTTGTCAGCGGGGCAGAGCTCCTACAATGAGCAGTTCTTC. This gives the protein CALSAGQSSYNEQFF.

This clone was counted a few times. The gene calls are TRBV19 and TRBJ2-1, with 9 bases identical to TRBD2. The germline CDR1 and CDR2 sequences are LNHDA and SQIVND (reference sequence). J gave up 2 bases and V 4 bases, and 9 bases lay outside the gene matches. CDR3 size: 17 residues. The CDR3 sequence: CASSKQATSGPYNEQFF. In DNA form, the CDR3 reads TGTGCCAGTAGTAAACAAGCGACTAGCGGACCCTACAATGAGCAGTTCTTC.

The chain joins TRBV30 to TRBJ2-1; D is undetermined. V shed 2 bases and J shed 6 bases, with 14 bases lying between them. The CDR3 contains 14 residues. In germline, CDR1 is GTSNPN, CDR2 SVGIG (reference sequence). Here the CDR3 reads CAWSTSTLRNEQFF. CDR3 DNA sequence: TGTGCCTGGAGTACATCCACCCTACGCAATGAGCAGTTCTTC.

The chain has TRBV27 and TRBJ1-1, with TRBD1 as a possible D gene (5 bases). V gave up 5 bases and J gave up 3 bases, with 13 bases separating them. The CDR3 sequence is 14 residues long. The V gene's germline CDR1 is MNHEY and CDR2 SMNVEV (reference sequence). The CDR3 region has the DNA TGTGCCAGCAGTGCCACCAGGGTTTACACTGAAGCTTTCTTT. Encoded protein: CASSATRVYTEAFF.

The chain recombines TRBV19 with TRBJ2-2; D is uncertain. From germline, CDR1 is LNHDA and CDR2 SQIVND (reference sequence). V was cut by 6 bases and J by 1 base, with 9 bases left in between. CDR3 length equals 14 residues. For the CDR3, the DNA is TGTGCCAGTAGCTTGACTCAGAACACCGGGGAGCTGTTTTTT. It specifies CASSLTQNTGELFF.

This chain links TRBV6-4 with TRBJ2-1, with a weak D call TRBD1 (5 bases). The V end was cut by 2 bases, the J end by 9 bases, with 5 bases between. The germline gives CDR1 MRHNA, CDR2 SNTAGT. This CDR3 region has 11 residues. CDR3 region: CASSDQGEQFF. Written as DNA, the CDR3 is TGTGCCAGCAGTGACCAGGGTGAGCAGTTCTTC.

V and J are TRBV7-9 and TRBJ2-1; no clear D gene. The CDR3 is 15 amino acids. Trimming cost V 3 bases and J 1 base, with 10 bases left between them. In germline, CDR1 is SEHNR, CDR2 FQNEAQ (reference sequence). The CDR3 sequence: CASSLAFRSYNEQFF. DNA of the CDR3: TGTGCCAGCAGCTTGGCATTCCGATCCTACAATGAGCAGTTCTTC.

The genes are TRBV7-9 and TRBJ1-1; D remains ambiguous. Germline CDR1 reads SEHNR; CDR2 reads FQNEAQ (reference sequence). Trimming pared 5 bases from V and 6 bases from J, leaving 13 bases between. This CDR3 is 13 amino acids long. The CDR3 reads CASSHKASAEAFF. The CDR3 bases are TGTGCCAGCAGCCATAAGGCATCGGCTGAAGCTTTCTTT.

In its sample, this clone was seen a few times. This sample also contains other DNA sequences that code for the same CDR3. The V and J genes are TRBV18 and TRBJ1-1; D unresolved. Germline-derived CDR1 and CDR2 are KGHSH and LQKENI. This CDR3 comprises 15 residues. Trimming removed 3 bases at V and 0 bases at J, with 11 bases between. The DNA for the CDR3 is TGTGCCAGCTCACCTCGAGGACTATTGAACACTGAAGCTTTCTTT. Encoded protein: CASSPRGLLNTEAFF. The entire variable domain, with the rest obtained from reference TRBV18 and TRBJ1-1, is as follows: NAGVMQNPRHLVRRRGQEARLRCSPMKGHSHVYWYRQLPEEGLKFMVYLQKENIIDESGMPKERFSAEFPKEGPSILRIQQVVRGDSAAYFCASSPRGLLNTEAFFGQGTRLTVV.

The genes are TRBV5-8 and TRBJ2-7; maybe TRBD1 (5 bases). The CDR3 totals 14 residues. Germline assignment: CDR1 SGHTS and CDR2 YDEGEE. V was shortened by 5 bases and J by 0 bases, with 12 bases between the two germline ends. The CDR3 DNA is TGTGCCAGCAGAATTACAGGAGTCTCCTACGAGCAGTACTTC. Amino acid sequence: CASRITGVSYEQYF.

The V gene is TRBV11-2, the J gene TRBJ2-7; 11 positions match TRBD1. The CDR3 consists of 15 residues. V lost 5 bases to trimming and J lost 7 bases; unmatched junction nucleotides: 10. Germline V gene data show CDR1 as SGHAT and CDR2 as FQNNGV. The CDR3 DNA sequence: TGTGCCAGCAGCCCCGGGACAGGGGGGGACTTAGAGCAGTACTTC. Its protein product is CASSPGTGGDLEQYF.